Each of the 14 T cell receptor beta chains below was sequenced from the same sample in a study of blood T cell repertoires in COVID-19. TCRdb's copy holds only in-frame clones and misses some; the assay was immunoSEQ multiplex PCR. The table shows about 140,000 clones, with almost 85% occurring only once. Sequenced input: PBMCs or T cells enriched from blood (not recorded which). These TCRs come from a man aged 40-49 years with acute COVID-19.

This chain joins TRBV19 and TRBJ1-5; D unclear. V dropped 5 bases and J dropped 7 bases, with 18 bases sitting between them. Germline CDR1 reads LNHDA; CDR2 reads SQIVND (reference sequence). The CDR3 extends over 15 amino acids. The CDR3 nucleotides are TGTGCCAGTAGTTCAGTAGAGGAGGACGGGCAGCCCCAGCATTTT. Translation gives CASSSVEEDGQPQHF.

The chain employs TRBV5-1 and TRBJ2-1; 12 nucleotides align to TRBD2. Per germline, CDR1 SGHRS and CDR2 YFSETQ. The V and J ends lost 0 bases and 9 bases, in that order; junction bases with no gene match: 7. CDR3 length: 16 amino acids. The CDR3 region is CASSLDPWGLAGEQFF. CDR3 bases: TGCGCCAGCAGCTTGGATCCATGGGGACTAGCGGGTGAGCAGTTCTTC.

The V call is TRBV6-2 or TRBV6-3, the J call TRBJ2-3; tentatively, D is TRBD2 (6 bases). Trimming stripped 0 bases from V and 6 bases from J, with 16 bases between. In germline, CDR1 is MNHEY, CDR2 SVGEGT. The CDR3 is made up of 16 amino acids. The CDR3 reads CASSYSGSGFVDTQYF. Written as DNA, the CDR3 is TGTGCCAGCAGTTACTCGGGTAGCGGTTTCGTGGATACGCAGTATTTT.

The V gene is TRBV30, the J gene TRBJ2-2; D is perhaps TRBD2 (5 bases). The CDR3 totals 14 residues. V was shortened by 6 bases and J by 4 bases, with 15 bases between the two germline ends. CDR1 is GTSNPN and CDR2 is SVGIG in the germline V gene (reference sequence). The CDR3, as DNA: TGTGCCTGTCGCAGAGGACTGGCCACCGGGGAGCTGTTTTTT. Its translation: CACRRGLATGELFF.

V gene TRBV19 combines with J gene TRBJ1-1; TRBD1 agrees at 7 bases. The ends lost 5 bases at V and 4 bases at J; junction bases unmatched: 13. The length of the CDR3 is 16 residues. CDR1 and CDR2 from the germline V gene are LNHDA and SQIVND (reference sequence). The CDR3 sequence: CASSQGGFGRITEAFF. The CDR3 DNA follows: TGTGCCAGTAGTCAGGGGGGTTTTGGGAGAATCACTGAAGCTTTCTTT. The full variable domain, rest sourced from reference TRBV19 and TRBJ1-1, is DGGITQSPKYLFRKEGQNVTLSCEQNLNHDAMYWYRQDPGQGLRLIYYSQIVNDFQKGDIAEGYSVSREKKESFPLTVTSAQKNPTAFYLCASSQGGFGRITEAFFGQGTRLTVV.

Comment on this clone: This specimen includes other DNA sequences encoding the same CDR3. The V gene is TRBV7-2, the J gene TRBJ1-2, with D possibly being TRBD1 (6 bases). Per germline, CDR1 SGHTA and CDR2 FQGNSA. The CDR3 extends over 13 amino acids. Deletions cut 5 bases from V and 1 base from J, with 8 bases between. The CDR3 nucleotides read TGTGCCAGCAGCCTGGACAGTAACTATGGCTACACCTTC. Amino acids: CASSLDSNYGYTF.

The chain couples TRBV4-3 to TRBJ1-1; tentative D call: TRBD1 (5 bases). V was trimmed by 0 bases and J by 6 bases, leaving 8 bases between them. CDR1 LGHNA and CDR2 YSLEER come from the germline V gene. There are 13 residues in the CDR3. The DNA for the CDR3 is TGCGCCAGCAGCCAAGATGGAGGGGCTGAAGCTTTCTTT. This translates into CASSQDGGAEAFF.

The chain joins TRBV4-1 to TRBJ2-7, with D tentatively TRBD2 (6 bases). V lost 4 bases and J lost 1, with 17 bases in between. The CDR3 covers 16 residues. Looked up from germline, CDR1 is MGHRA and CDR2 is YSYEKL. The DNA of the CDR3 is TGCGCCAGCAGCCCCTTCCCCGGGACTGTATCCTACGAGCAGTACTTC. Amino acid sequence: CASSPFPGTVSYEQYF.

The chain combines TRBV5-1 with TRBJ1-6; D remains ambiguous. This CDR3 is 18 amino acids long. Germline V gene sequence: CDR1 SGHRS, CDR2 YFSETQ. V was shortened by 0 bases and J by 0 bases, with 13 bases between the two germline ends. The CDR3 spells CASSLVWSSPSYNSPLHF. CDR3 in DNA: TGCGCCAGCAGCTTGGTATGGAGCAGTCCCTCCTATAATTCACCCCTCCACTTT.

About this clone: Relative to the germline gene, one junction end is altered; a read error may explain this. The V call is TRBV7-2, the J call TRBJ2-5, with 7 nucleotides matching TRBD1. This CDR3 has 13 amino acids. Germline V gives CDR1 SGHTA, CDR2 FQGNSA. For the CDR3, the DNA is TGTGCCAGCAGATTAGACAGGGTAGGGACCCAGTACTTC. Its protein is CASRLDRVGTQYF.

The chain joins TRBV28 to TRBJ2-7; D unresolved. Trimming left V 8 bases short and J 0 bases short, with 11 bases between. CDR1 is MDHEN, CDR2 SYDVKM, per germline. This CDR3 has 13 residues. This chain's CDR3 is CASETESSYEQYF. The CDR3 coding sequence is TGTGCCAGCGAGACGGAGAGCTCCTACGAGCAGTACTTC.

The rearrangement uses TRBV5-4 and TRBJ1-2; D perhaps matches TRBD1 (6 bases). CDR1 is SGHNT, CDR2 YYREEE, per germline (reference sequence). This CDR3 comprises 14 residues. V lost 4 bases and J lost 2, with 12 bases in between. CDR3 sequence (DNA): TGTGCCAGCAGCCCCCTAGGGGGAAACTATGGCTACACCTTC. The encoded protein is CASSPLGGNYGYTF.

CDR3 protein: CASSQHGTSGGNTDTQYF. The CDR3 DNA follows: TGCGCCAGCAGCCAACACGGGACTAGCGGGGGGAACACAGATACGCAGTATTTT. The V call is TRBV4-1, the J call TRBJ2-3; 15 bases map to TRBD2. CDR1 is MGHRA, CDR2 YSYEKL, per germline. After removal of 2 bases from V and 2 bases from J, the junction contained 5 bases not matched to a gene. This CDR3 is built from 18 residues.

The chain has TRBV3-1 (or the pseudogene TRBV3-2) and TRBJ1-2; a possible D gene is TRBD1 (5 bases). V gave up 4 bases and J gave up 4 bases, with 13 bases separating them. The CDR3 is 14 amino acids. Germline assignment: CDR1 LGHDT and CDR2 YNNKEL (reference sequence). The CDR3 spells CASSPLGGPYGYTF. As DNA, the CDR3 is TGTGCCAGCAGCCCCCTCGGGGGACCCTATGGCTACACCTTC.